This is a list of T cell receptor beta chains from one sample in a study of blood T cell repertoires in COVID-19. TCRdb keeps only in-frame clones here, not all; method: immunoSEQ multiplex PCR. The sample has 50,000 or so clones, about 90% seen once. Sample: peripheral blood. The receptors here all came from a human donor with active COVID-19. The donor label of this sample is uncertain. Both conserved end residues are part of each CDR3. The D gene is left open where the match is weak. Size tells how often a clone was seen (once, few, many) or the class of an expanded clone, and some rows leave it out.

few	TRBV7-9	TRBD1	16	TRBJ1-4	TGTGCCAGCAGCTTGGGACAGGGGGCGTCTAATGAAAAACTGTTTTTT	CASSLGQGASNEKLFF
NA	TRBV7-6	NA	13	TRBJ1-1	TGTGCCAGCAGCCCCGAAAGGGGAACTGAAGCTTTCTTT	CASSPERGTEAFF
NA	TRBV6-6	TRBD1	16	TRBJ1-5	TGTGCCAGCAGTCCCTTGACAGGGGTGATTAATCAGCCCCAGCATTTT	CASSPLTGVINQPQHF
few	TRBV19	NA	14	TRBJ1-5	TGTGCCAGTAGTACGGGATGGGGCAATCAGCCCCAGCATTTT	CASSTGWGNQPQHF
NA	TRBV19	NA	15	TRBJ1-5	TGTGCCAGTAGTGAGTCCGGGACACCTTATCAGCCCCAGCATTTT	CASSESGTPYQPQHF
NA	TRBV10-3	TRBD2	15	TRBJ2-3	TGTGCCATCAGTGAGGAGGGACTAATCACAGATACGCAGTATTTT	CAISEEGLITDTQYF
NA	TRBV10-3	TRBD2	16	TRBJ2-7	TGTGCCATCAGTGAGTTGGCTAGCGGGGGGGCGGGCGAGCAGTACTTC	CAISELASGGAGEQYF
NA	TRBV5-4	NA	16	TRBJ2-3	TGTGCCAGCAGCTTGGGACTAGTACCGGGCACAGATACGCAGTATTTT	CASSLGLVPGTDTQYF
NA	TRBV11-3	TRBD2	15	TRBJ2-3	TGTGCCAGCAGCCGACTAGCGGGGGGGCTGGATACGCAGTATTTT	CASSRLAGGLDTQYF
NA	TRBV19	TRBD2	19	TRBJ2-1	TGTGCCAGTAGTCCTCGCACCCCCGGGACTAGCGGGGTCTACAATGAGCAGTTCTTC	CASSPRTPGTSGVYNEQFF
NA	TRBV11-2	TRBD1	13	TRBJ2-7	TGTGCCACCACTGGGACAGGGAGGTACGAGCAGTACTTC	CATTGTGRYEQYF
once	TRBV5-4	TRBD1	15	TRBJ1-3	TGTGCCAGCAGCTCCCCAACAGGGGGCAGAAACACCATATATTTT	CASSSPTGGRNTIYF
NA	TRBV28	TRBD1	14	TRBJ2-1	TGTGCCAGCAGTTCCGGACAGGCTCGGGATGAGCAGTTCTTC	CASSSGQARDEQFF
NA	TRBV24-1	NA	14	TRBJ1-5	TGTGCCACCAGTGCGGGATATAGCAATCAGCCCCAGCATTTT	CATSAGYSNQPQHF
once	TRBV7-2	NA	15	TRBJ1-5	TGTGCCAGCAACTTAGACGGGGGTAACAATCAGCCCCAGCATTTT	CASNLDGGNNQPQHF
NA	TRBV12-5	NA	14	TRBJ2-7	TGTGCCAGCTCGTTTTCTGGCAGGACCTACGAGCAGTACTTC	CASSFSGRTYEQYF
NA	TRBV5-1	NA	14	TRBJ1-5	TGCGCCAGCAGCTTGGATGGACTCAATCAGCCCCAGCATTTT	CASSLDGLNQPQHF
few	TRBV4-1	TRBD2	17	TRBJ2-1	TGCGCCAGCAGCCAAGCTAACCTAGCGGGGGGGCTTGGTGAGCAGTTCTTC	CASSQANLAGGLGEQFF
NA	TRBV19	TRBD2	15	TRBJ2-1	TGTGCCAGTAGGAGGGCCGGGACTAGCGGATACCTAAGGTTCTTC	CASRRAGTSGYLRFF
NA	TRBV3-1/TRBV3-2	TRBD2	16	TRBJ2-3	TGTGCCAGCAGCCAAACTAGCGGGGGAACCACAGATACGCAGTATTTT	CASSQTSGGTTDTQYF
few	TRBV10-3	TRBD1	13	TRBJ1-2	TGTGCCATCAGTGAAGACAGGGTGGTTGGCTACACCTTC	CAISEDRVVGYTF
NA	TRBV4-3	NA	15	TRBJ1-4	TGCGCCAGCAGCCAGGACGACAGGCCGCTGGGAAAACTGTTTTTT	CASSQDDRPLGKLFF
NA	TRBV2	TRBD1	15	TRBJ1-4	TGTGCCAGCAGAGATCGAACAGGGGGACGTGAAAAACTGTTTTTT	CASRDRTGGREKLFF
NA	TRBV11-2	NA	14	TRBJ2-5	TGTGCCAGCAGCTTAGCAGGGTACCAAGAGACCCAGTACTTC	CASSLAGYQETQYF
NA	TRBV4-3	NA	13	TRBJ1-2	TGCGCCAGCAGCCAAGTTGGGCAGAACCGCTACACCTTC	CASSQVGQNRYTF
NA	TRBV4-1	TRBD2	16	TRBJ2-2	TGCGCCAGCAGCCAGACTCGGACTAGCGCTGCCGGGGAGCTGTTTTTT	CASSQTRTSAAGELFF